The rows below give T cell receptor beta chains drawn from one sample of a study of T-cell memory formation after mild COVID-19. TCRdb re-analysed the 5' RACE reads in MiXCR, keeping a single row per CDR3 protein. Of approximately 60,000 distinct CDR3 sequences listed, about a tenth were seen once; the top ten hold 1.1%. The material sequenced was PBMCs or a T cell subset sorted from them (not recorded which). Every receptor here comes from a young man who had mild COVID-19 (a few samples of this study predate the infection). Cell type and time point are not known. Each CDR3 is given with its conserved first and last residue.

V gene	J gene	CDR3 protein
TRBV7-9	TRBJ2-3	CASSTGTGGETDTQYF
TRBV19	TRBJ1-2	CASTDAQGSGYTF
TRBV6-2/TRBV6-3	TRBJ1-3	CASSPNLQGTGNTIYF
TRBV7-9	TRBJ2-3	CASSLRWAGDTQYF
TRBV7-9	TRBJ2-1	CASSSTPGLAGGTAWDEQFF
TRBV19	TRBJ2-1	CASSIKGQGYNEQFF
TRBV19	TRBJ1-5	CASSTQGAEDQPQHF
TRBV18	TRBJ2-2	CASSPQGRNGELFF
TRBV7-6	TRBJ2-1	CASSSASGGGVEQFF
TRBV7-2	TRBJ2-5	CASSYTSGGGETQYF
TRBV12-3/TRBV12-4	TRBJ2-3	CASTMTGADTQYF
TRBV28	TRBJ2-1	CASSYRSDEQFF
TRBV7-9	TRBJ2-7	CASSPQGGNYEQYF
TRBV7-2	TRBJ1-4	CASSLSPAGQGEKLFF
TRBV12-3/TRBV12-4	TRBJ2-5	CASSFTRGGRGTQYF
TRBV3-1	TRBJ1-5	CASSPGLGANVGQPQHF